The 20 T cell receptor beta chains presented below share a single source sample, sequenced in a study of blood T cell repertoires in COVID-19. TCRdb's copy holds only in-frame clones and misses some; the assay was immunoSEQ multiplex PCR. Among roughly 57,000 clones listed, 85% to 95% were seen once. Sequencing used peripheral blood. Every receptor here comes from a human donor in a cohort sampled during active COVID-19.

This rearrangement joins TRBV7-9 to TRBJ1-1; possibly TRBD1 for D (5 bases). The CDR3 is 13 residues long. The germline V gene encodes CDR1 SEHNR and CDR2 FQNEAQ (reference sequence). The V gene lost 10 bases and the J gene lost 3 bases, with 15 bases spanning the gap. Here the CDR3 reads CATSKGEDTEAFF. The CDR3 region has the DNA TGTGCCACTTCTAAAGGGGAGGACACTGAAGCTTTCTTT.

The chain recombines TRBV7-9 with TRBJ1-2; 9 bases are a match to TRBD1. The germline CDR1 and CDR2 sequences are SEHNR and FQNEAQ (reference sequence). The CDR3 has 16 amino acids. The V and J ends lost 2 bases and 6 bases, in that order; junction bases with no gene match: 10. The CDR3 DNA reads TGTGCCAGCAGCTTATACGGGTCTGGGACAGGGAATGGCTACACCTTC. Amino acid sequence: CASSLYGSGTGNGYTF.

This chain connects TRBV4-1 to TRBJ2-3; the D is unclear. V gave up 3 bases and J gave up 6 bases, with 10 bases separating them. CDR3 length: 13 residues. Germline values: CDR1 MGHRA, CDR2 YSYEKL. The CDR3 nucleotides are TGCGCCAGCAGCCACCCCGGTACGGATACGCAGTATTTT. This gives the protein CASSHPGTDTQYF.

The chain employs TRBV23-1 and TRBJ2-7, with TRBD1 as a possible D gene (5 bases). TRBV23-1 has ORF status, its function being uncertain. V was clipped by 7 bases and J by 1 base, with 17 bases between them. The CDR3 covers 15 residues. The CDR3 is CASNQLERGSYEQYV. CDR3 in DNA: TGCGCCAGCAATCAGTTAGAAAGGGGATCCTACGAGCAGTACGTC.

V is TRBV14 and J is TRBJ2-1, with 7 bases matching TRBD2. The CDR3 contains 15 residues. The V segment lost 3 bases and the J segment 6 bases; nucleotides outside the gene matches: 8. Germline CDR1 SGHDN, CDR2 FVKESK. The CDR3 bases are TGTGCCAGCAGCCACGGGGGGACGTTGGCCAATGAGCAGTTCTTC. It is translated as CASSHGGTLANEQFF.

The chain uses TRBV30 and TRBJ2-3, with D perhaps matching TRBD2 (7 bases). Germline V gives CDR1 GTSNPN, CDR2 SVGIG (reference sequence). With 3 bases removed from V and 1 base from J, the gap between germline ends came to 29 bases. CDR3 length: 20 amino acids. The chain's CDR3 is CAWRAHRSRGGPVGTDTQYF. In nucleotides, the CDR3 is TGTGCCTGGAGGGCCCACAGATCTAGGGGGGGGCCGGTAGGCACAGATACGCAGTATTTT. The entire variable domain, with the rest obtained from reference TRBV30 and TRBJ2-3, is as follows: SQTIHQWPATLVQPVGSPLSLECTVEGTSNPNLYWYRQAAGRGLQLLFYSVGIGQISSEVPQNLSASRPQDRQFILSSKKLLLSDSGFYLCAWRAHRSRGGPVGTDTQYFGPGTRLTVL.

The rearrangement uses TRBV15 and TRBJ2-2; possible D gene TRBD1, 5 bases. This CDR3 region has 14 residues. Trimming left V 7 bases short and J 1 base short, with 10 bases between. Germline V lookup: CDR1 LNHNV, CDR2 YYDKDF (reference sequence). CDR3 in DNA: TGTGCCACCAATTGGGGCCTGAACACCGGGGAGCTGTTTTTT. Encoded protein: CATNWGLNTGELFF.

This sequence joins TRBV6-2 or TRBV6-3 and TRBJ2-7, with a possible D match to TRBD1 (5 bases). CDR1 and CDR2 (germline): MNHEY, SVGEGT. There are 12 residues in the CDR3. Trimming took off 2 bases at V and 3 bases at J, with 5 bases between the two ends. The CDR3 loop reads CASSYDSYEQYV. CDR3 sequence (DNA): TGTGCCAGCAGTTACGACAGCTACGAGCAGTACGTC.

This chain joins TRBV18 and TRBJ1-1; 8 bases map to TRBD1. The germline V gene encodes CDR1 KGHSH and CDR2 LQKENI. CDR3 length: 16 residues. Trimming at V came to 5 bases and at J to 4 bases, leaving 12 bases not matched to a gene. The CDR3 coding sequence is TGTGCCAGCTCAATCCGGACAGGGTTGGGTGGCACTGAAGCTTTCTTT. Translated, it gives CASSIRTGLGGTEAFF.

This chain joins TRBV10-3 and TRBJ2-2; D might be TRBD2 (6 bases). CDR1 and CDR2 from the germline V gene are ENHRY and SYGVKD. V was shortened by 4 bases and J by 6 bases, with 12 bases between the two germline ends. This CDR3 has 14 amino acids. CDR3 protein: CAISGLAYPGELFF. The DNA of the CDR3 is TGTGCCATCAGTGGCCTAGCGTATCCCGGGGAGCTGTTTTTT.

This clone was seen only once. In DNA form, the CDR3 reads TGTGCCAGCAGCTTATCAGGGAACACTGAAGCTTTCTTT. Protein sequence: CASSLSGNTEAFF. V gene TRBV11-3 combines with J gene TRBJ1-1; D gene ambiguous. The CDR3 extends over 13 amino acids. Germline values: CDR1 SGHNT, CDR2 YENEEA. The germline V and J ends were trimmed by 2 bases and 1 base, with 5 bases remaining between them.

The chain has TRBV27 and TRBJ2-7, with 9 bases fitting TRBD1. This CDR3 has 17 amino acids. Germline V gene lookup returns CDR1 MNHEY and CDR2 SMNVEV (reference sequence). The V and J ends lost 5 bases and 0 bases, in that order; junction bases with no gene match: 11. The CDR3 DNA reads TGTGCCAGCAGTGACGGACAGGGGATTGCGCACTCCTACGAGCAGTACTTC. Translation gives CASSDGQGIAHSYEQYF.

The rearrangement joins TRBV5-1 to TRBJ2-1, with a possible D match to TRBD1 (6 bases). Trimming took off 4 bases at V and 0 bases at J, with 8 bases between the two ends. The CDR3 has 14 residues. Germline V gives CDR1 SGHRS, CDR2 YFSETQ. CDR3 region: CASSPGDSYNEQFF. CDR3 coding DNA: TGCGCCAGCAGCCCAGGGGACTCCTACAATGAGCAGTTCTTC.

The V gene is TRBV3-1 (or the pseudogene TRBV3-2), the J gene TRBJ1-5; no clear D. Germline V CDR1 and CDR2: LGHDT, YNNKEL (reference sequence). Trimming removed 1 base from V and 1 base from J, with 5 bases in between. The CDR3 is 14 residues long. The CDR3, as DNA: TGTGCCAGCAGCCAAGGACTGAGCAATCAGCCCCAGCATTTT. This sequence encodes CASSQGLSNQPQHF.

This chain links TRBV7-9 with TRBJ2-2; D possibly corresponds to TRBD2 (6 bases). Per the germline V gene, CDR1 is SEHNR and CDR2 is FQNEAQ (reference sequence). V was cut by 5 bases and J by 0 bases, with 10 bases left in between. The CDR3 runs 15 residues. The CDR3, as DNA: TGTGCCAGCAGCCCCGGGACTGCGAACACCGGGGAGCTGTTTTTT. Amino acids: CASSPGTANTGELFF.

The chain links TRBV25-1 to TRBJ2-7; tentative D call: TRBD2 (6 bases). Germline-derived CDR1 and CDR2 are MGHDK and SYGVNS. The ends were cut back, 10 bases at V and 4 bases at J, with 23 bases in the middle. This CDR3 has 15 amino acids. The CDR3 loop is CATAGCRLEFYEQYF. CDR3 DNA sequence: TGTGCCACCGCGGGATGCCGATTGGAATTTTACGAGCAGTACTTC.

This clone was found a few times. This chain links TRBV7-9 with TRBJ2-7; 8 positions agree with TRBD2. Trimming took 5 bases from V and 3 from J; bases not matched to a gene: 6. CDR1 and CDR2 from the germline V gene are SEHNR and FQNEAQ (reference sequence). The CDR3 loop spans 14 amino acids. In DNA, the CDR3 is TGTGCCAGCAGCCCCGTGGCGGGGGGCTACGAGCAGTACTTC. Translating it yields CASSPVAGGYEQYF.

DNA for the CDR3: TGTGCCAGCAGCTCCCGGACAGAGAGAGATGAAAAACTGTTTTTT. It specifies CASSSRTERDEKLFF. The gene calls are TRBV9 and TRBJ1-4, with a possible D match to TRBD1 (6 bases). The CDR3 loop spans 15 amino acids. CDR1 and CDR2 from the germline V gene are SGDLS and YYNGEE. V was cut by 4 bases and J by 6 bases, with 16 bases left in between.

This clone was counted a single time. This chain uses TRBV18 with TRBJ2-7; D perhaps matches TRBD1 (7 bases). This CDR3 has 18 residues. Germline V gene data show CDR1 as KGHSH and CDR2 as LQKENI. Trimming removed 6 bases at V and 0 bases at J, with 24 bases between. CDR3 nucleotides: TGTGCCAGCTCCCCCGGGACAGCAAGCGGGTTAAGCTCCTACGAGCAGTACTTC. Translating it yields CASSPGTASGLSSYEQYF.

The genes are TRBV7-8 and TRBJ2-7, with TRBD1 matching 8 bases. Germline loops: CDR1 SGHVS, CDR2 FQNEAQ. CDR3 length: 14 residues. With 3 bases clipped from V and 4 bases from J, the junction kept 5 bases outside the gene matches. CDR3 in DNA: TGTGCCAGCAGCTTTACATACAGGGGGTACGAGCAGTACTTC. Its protein product is CASSFTYRGYEQYF.